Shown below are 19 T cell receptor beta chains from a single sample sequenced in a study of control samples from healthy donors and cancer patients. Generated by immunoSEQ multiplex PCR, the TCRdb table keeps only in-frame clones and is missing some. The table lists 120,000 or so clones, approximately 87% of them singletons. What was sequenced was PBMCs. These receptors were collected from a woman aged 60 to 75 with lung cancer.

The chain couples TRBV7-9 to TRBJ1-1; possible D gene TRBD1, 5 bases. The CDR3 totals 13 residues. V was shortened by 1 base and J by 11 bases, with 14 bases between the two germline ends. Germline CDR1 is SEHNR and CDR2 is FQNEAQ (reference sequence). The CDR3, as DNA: TGTGCCAGCAGCTTAGAAGGAGGGGCGGCGGCTTTCTTT. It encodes CASSLEGGAAAFF.

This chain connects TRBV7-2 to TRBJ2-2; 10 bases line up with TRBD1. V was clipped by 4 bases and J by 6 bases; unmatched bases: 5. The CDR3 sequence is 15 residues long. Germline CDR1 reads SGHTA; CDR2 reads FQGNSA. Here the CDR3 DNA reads TGTGCCAGCAGCTCAGGACAGGGGGGGGCCGGGGAGCTGTTTTTT. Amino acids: CASSSGQGGAGELFF.

CDR3 in amino acids: CASSVSTGSSYNEQFF. For the CDR3, the DNA is TGTGCCAGCAGCGTATCAACAGGAAGCTCCTACAATGAGCAGTTCTTC. The rearrangement links TRBV5-6 to TRBJ2-1, with a possible D match to TRBD1 (5 bases). Trimming left V 4 bases short and J 0 bases short, with 14 bases between. CDR3 length: 16 amino acids. The germline V gene encodes CDR1 SGHDT and CDR2 YYEEEE.

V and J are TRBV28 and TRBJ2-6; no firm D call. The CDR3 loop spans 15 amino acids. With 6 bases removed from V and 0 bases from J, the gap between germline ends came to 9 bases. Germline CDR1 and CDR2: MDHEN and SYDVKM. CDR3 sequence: CASSPRPSGANVLTF. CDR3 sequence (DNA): TGTGCCAGCAGCCCACGGCCCTCTGGGGCCAACGTCCTGACTTTC. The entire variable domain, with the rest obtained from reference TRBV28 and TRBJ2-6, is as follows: DVKVTQSSRYLVKRTGEKVFLECVQDMDHENMFWYRQDPGLGLRLIYFSYDVKMKEKGDIPEGYSVSREKKERFSLILESASTNQTSMYLCASSPRPSGANVLTFGAGSRLTVL.

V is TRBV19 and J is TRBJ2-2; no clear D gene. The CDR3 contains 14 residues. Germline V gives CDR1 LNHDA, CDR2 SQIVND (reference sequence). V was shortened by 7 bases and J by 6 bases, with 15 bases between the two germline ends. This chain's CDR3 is CASTSPSWAGELFF. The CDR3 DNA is TGTGCCAGTACCTCCCCGAGTTGGGCCGGGGAGCTGTTTTTT.

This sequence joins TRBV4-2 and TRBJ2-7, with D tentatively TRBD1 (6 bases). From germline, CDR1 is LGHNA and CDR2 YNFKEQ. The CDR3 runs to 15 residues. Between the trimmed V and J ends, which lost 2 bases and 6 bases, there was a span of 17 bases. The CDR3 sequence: CASSQTGTSAGEQYF. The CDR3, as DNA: TGTGCCAGCAGCCAAACAGGGACCAGCGCGGGCGAGCAGTACTTC.

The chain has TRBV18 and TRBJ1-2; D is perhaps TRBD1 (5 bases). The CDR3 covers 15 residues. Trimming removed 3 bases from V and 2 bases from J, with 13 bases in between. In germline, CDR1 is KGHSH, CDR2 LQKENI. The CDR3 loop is CASSPDPTVNYGYTF. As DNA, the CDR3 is TGTGCCAGCTCACCCGATCCGACAGTAAACTATGGCTACACCTTC.

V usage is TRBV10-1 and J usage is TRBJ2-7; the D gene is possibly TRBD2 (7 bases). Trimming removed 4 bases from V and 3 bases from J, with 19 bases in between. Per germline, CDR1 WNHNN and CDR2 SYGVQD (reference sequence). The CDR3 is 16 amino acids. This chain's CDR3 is CASSVPSGGGDYEQYF. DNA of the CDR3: TGCGCCAGCAGTGTTCCATCTGGGGGGGGCGACTACGAGCAGTACTTC.

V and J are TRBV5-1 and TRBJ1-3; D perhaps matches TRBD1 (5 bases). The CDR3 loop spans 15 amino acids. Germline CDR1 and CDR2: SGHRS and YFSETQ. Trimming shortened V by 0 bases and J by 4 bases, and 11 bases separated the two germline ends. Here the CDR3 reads CASSLGLGDGNTIYF. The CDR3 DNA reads TGCGCCAGCAGCTTGGGGCTGGGGGACGGAAACACCATATATTTT.

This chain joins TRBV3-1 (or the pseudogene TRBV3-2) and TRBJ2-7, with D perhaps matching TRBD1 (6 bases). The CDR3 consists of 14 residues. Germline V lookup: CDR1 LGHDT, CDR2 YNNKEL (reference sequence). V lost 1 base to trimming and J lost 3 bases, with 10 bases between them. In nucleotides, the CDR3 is TGTGCCAGCAGCCAAGTGGACAGACTCTACGAGCAGTACTTC. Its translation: CASSQVDRLYEQYF.

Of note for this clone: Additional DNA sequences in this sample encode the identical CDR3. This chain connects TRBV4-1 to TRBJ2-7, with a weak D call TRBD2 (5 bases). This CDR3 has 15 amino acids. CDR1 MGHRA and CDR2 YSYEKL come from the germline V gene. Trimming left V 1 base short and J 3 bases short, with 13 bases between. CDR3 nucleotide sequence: TGCGCCAGCAGCCAAGGTTCCCCGGGGAGCTACGAGCAGTACTTC. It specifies CASSQGSPGSYEQYF.

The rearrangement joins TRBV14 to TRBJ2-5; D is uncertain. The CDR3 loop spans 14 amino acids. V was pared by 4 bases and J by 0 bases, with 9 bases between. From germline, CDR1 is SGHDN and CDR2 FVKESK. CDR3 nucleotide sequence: TGTGCCAGCAGCCCGCTTGGGGACCAAGAGACCCAGTACTTC. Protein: CASSPLGDQETQYF.

This CDR3 is CASSDGDPLVQFF. The CDR3 coding sequence is TGTGCCAGCAGTGACGGGGACCCACTCGTTCAGTTCTTC. The rearrangement links TRBV6-4 to TRBJ2-1, with D perhaps assigned TRBD1 or TRBD2 (5 bases each). The CDR3 totals 13 residues. V was clipped by 2 bases and J by 13 bases, with 15 bases between them. Germline V lookup: CDR1 MRHNA, CDR2 SNTAGT.

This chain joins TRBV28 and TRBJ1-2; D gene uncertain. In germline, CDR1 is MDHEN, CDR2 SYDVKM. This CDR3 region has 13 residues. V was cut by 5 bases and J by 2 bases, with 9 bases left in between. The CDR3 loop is CASSPTSNYGYTF. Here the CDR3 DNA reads TGTGCCAGCAGTCCCACATCGAACTATGGCTACACCTTC.

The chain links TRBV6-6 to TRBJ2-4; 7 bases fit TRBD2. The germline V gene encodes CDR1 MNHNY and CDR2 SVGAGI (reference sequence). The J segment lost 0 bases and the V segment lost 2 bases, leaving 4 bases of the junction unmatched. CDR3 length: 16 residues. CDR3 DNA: TGTGCCAGCAGTTACGCGGGGGACCTAGCCAAAAACATTCAGTACTTC. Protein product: CASSYAGDLAKNIQYF.

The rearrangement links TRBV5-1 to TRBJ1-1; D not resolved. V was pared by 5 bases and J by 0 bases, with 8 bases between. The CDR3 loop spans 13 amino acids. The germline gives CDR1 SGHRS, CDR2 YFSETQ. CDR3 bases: TGCGCCAGCAGTGGAAGGATGAACACTGAAGCTTTCTTT. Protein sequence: CASSGRMNTEAFF. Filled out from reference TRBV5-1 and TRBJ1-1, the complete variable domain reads KAGVTQTPRYLIKTRGQQVTLSCSPISGHRSVSWYQQTPGQGLQFLFEYFSETQRNKGNFPGRFSGRQFSNSRSEMNVSTLELGDSALYLCASSGRMNTEAFFGQGTRLTVV.

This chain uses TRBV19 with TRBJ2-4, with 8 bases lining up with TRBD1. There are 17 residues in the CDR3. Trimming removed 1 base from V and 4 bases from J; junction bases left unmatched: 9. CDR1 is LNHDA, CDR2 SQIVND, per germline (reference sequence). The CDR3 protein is CASSIATGTGGKNIQYF. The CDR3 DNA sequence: TGTGCCAGTAGTATAGCCACGGGGACAGGAGGAAAAAACATTCAGTACTTC.

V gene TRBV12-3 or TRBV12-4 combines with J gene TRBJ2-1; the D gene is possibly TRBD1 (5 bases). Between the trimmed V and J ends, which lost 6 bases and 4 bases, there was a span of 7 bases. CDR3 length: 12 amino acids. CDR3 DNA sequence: TGTGCCAGCAGGACAGCATACAATGAGCAGTTCTTC. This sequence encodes CASRTAYNEQFF.

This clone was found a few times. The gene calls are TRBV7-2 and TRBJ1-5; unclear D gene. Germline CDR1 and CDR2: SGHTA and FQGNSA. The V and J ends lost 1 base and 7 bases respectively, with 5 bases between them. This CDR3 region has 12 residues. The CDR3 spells CASSLDTQPQHF. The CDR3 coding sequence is TGTGCCAGCAGCTTAGATACCCAGCCCCAGCATTTT.